These T cell receptor beta chains were read from a single sample in a study of OX40 agonist ivuxolimab in advanced cancers. Sequencing used immunoSEQ multiplex PCR; TCRdb keeps in-frame clones, though not all of them. Among some 82,000 clones, about 91% were seen once, and the ten largest hold roughly 2%. The specimen was CD4+ or CD8+ T cells sorted from blood, collected in a trial of the OX40 agonist ivuxolimab. These receptors came from an adult with an advanced solid tumor such as melanoma, head and neck, liver or kidney cancer. CDR3s include the opening cysteine and the closing phenylalanine or tryptophan. A D gene is named only where the DNA matches it firmly. Clone sizes are given selectively: once, few, many, or a class where the clone is expanded.

CDR3 length: 15
J gene: TRBJ1-2
D gene: TRBD1
V gene: TRBV13
clone size: -
CDR3 protein: CASSLNRGTFYGYTF
CDR3 DNA: TGTGCCAGCAGTCTAAACAGGGGGACGTTCTATGGCTACACCTTC

CDR3 length: 16
J gene: TRBJ2-2
D gene: TRBD1
V gene: TRBV5-1
clone size: -
CDR3 protein: CASSSTGDGNTGELFF
CDR3 DNA: TGCGCCAGCAGCTCCACAGGGGACGGGAACACCGGGGAGCTGTTTTTT

CDR3 length: 13
J gene: TRBJ2-7
D gene: -
V gene: TRBV4-1
clone size: -
CDR3 protein: CASSQETLWEQYF
CDR3 DNA: TGCGCCAGCAGCCAAGAGACCCTCTGGGAGCAGTACTTC

CDR3 length: 13
J gene: TRBJ1-2
D gene: TRBD1
V gene: TRBV6-5
clone size: -
CDR3 protein: CASRTLDRAGYTF
CDR3 DNA: TGTGCCAGCAGGACGCTGGACAGGGCGGGCTACACCTTC

CDR3 length: 13
J gene: TRBJ2-5
D gene: -
V gene: TRBV28
clone size: -
CDR3 protein: CASSFGEQETQYF
CDR3 DNA: TGTGCCAGCAGTTTTGGCGAGCAAGAGACCCAGTACTTC

CDR3 length: 14
J gene: TRBJ2-3
D gene: -
V gene: TRBV5-1
clone size: -
CDR3 protein: CASSPTLAGDTQYF
CDR3 DNA: TGCGCCAGCAGCCCAACTCTTGCCGGAGATACGCAGTATTTT

CDR3 length: 14
J gene: TRBJ1-5
D gene: -
V gene: TRBV6-6
clone size: few
CDR3 protein: CASSSQYSNQPQHF
CDR3 DNA: TGTGCCAGCAGCTCACAGTATAGCAATCAGCCCCAGCATTTT

CDR3 length: 15
J gene: TRBJ2-3
D gene: TRBD2
V gene: TRBV29-1
clone size: -
CDR3 protein: CSGSLTSGRTDTQYF
CDR3 DNA: TGCAGCGGCTCCCTGACTAGCGGACGTACAGATACGCAGTATTTT

CDR3 length: 15
J gene: TRBJ2-7
D gene: -
V gene: TRBV6-5
clone size: -
CDR3 protein: CASRPGGGSSYEQYF
CDR3 DNA: TGTGCCAGCAGGCCAGGGGGGGGCAGCTCCTACGAGCAGTACTTC

CDR3 length: 16
J gene: TRBJ2-2
D gene: -
V gene: TRBV13
clone size: -
CDR3 protein: CASIKDTGTNTGELFF
CDR3 DNA: TGTGCCAGCATCAAGGATACGGGAACAAACACCGGGGAGCTGTTTTTT

CDR3 length: 15
J gene: TRBJ1-3
D gene: TRBD1
V gene: TRBV5-6
clone size: -
CDR3 protein: CASSFGQGAGNTIYF
CDR3 DNA: TGTGCCAGCAGCTTTGGGCAGGGGGCTGGAAACACCATATATTTT

CDR3 length: 16
J gene: TRBJ1-2
D gene: -
V gene: TRBV27
clone size: -
CDR3 protein: CASSFSVLGGSYGYTF
CDR3 DNA: TGTGCCAGCAGTTTCAGTGTCTTGGGAGGCTCCTATGGCTACACCTTC

CDR3 length: 15
J gene: TRBJ1-2
D gene: TRBD1
V gene: TRBV5-4
clone size: -
CDR3 protein: CASSLARDRANGYTF
CDR3 DNA: TGTGCCAGCAGCTTGGCCCGGGACAGGGCAAATGGCTACACCTTC

CDR3 length: 16
J gene: TRBJ1-1
D gene: -
V gene: TRBV28
clone size: once
CDR3 protein: CASRGQSGAGGTEAFF
CDR3 DNA: TGTGCCAGCAGGGGGCAATCGGGGGCCGGGGGCACTGAAGCTTTCTTT

CDR3 length: 14
J gene: TRBJ1-2
D gene: TRBD1
V gene: TRBV5-1
clone size: -
CDR3 protein: CASRSTGGARGYTF
CDR3 DNA: TGCGCCAGCAGGTCAACAGGGGGCGCGAGGGGCTACACCTTC

CDR3 length: 15
J gene: TRBJ2-7
D gene: -
V gene: TRBV2
clone size: -
CDR3 protein: CASSEAKAGSYEQYF
CDR3 DNA: TGTGCCAGCAGTGAAGCCAAGGCAGGGAGCTACGAGCAGTACTTC

CDR3 length: 15
J gene: TRBJ2-3
D gene: -
V gene: TRBV18
clone size: -
CDR3 protein: CASSPLASGTDTQYF
CDR3 DNA: TGTGCCAGCTCACCACTGGCTAGCGGCACAGATACGCAGTATTTT

CDR3 length: 17
J gene: TRBJ1-5
D gene: -
V gene: TRBV7-2
clone size: once
CDR3 protein: CASSLALGLGDNQPQHF
CDR3 DNA: TGTGCCAGCAGCTTAGCTCTGGGGTTAGGGGACAATCAGCCCCAGCATTTT

CDR3 length: 15
J gene: TRBJ2-7
D gene: -
V gene: TRBV4-1
clone size: -
CDR3 protein: CASSQADRGKDEQYF
CDR3 DNA: TGCGCCAGCAGCCAAGCGGACCGGGGAAAGGACGAGCAGTACTTC

CDR3 length: 14
J gene: TRBJ1-2
D gene: -
V gene: TRBV18
clone size: -
CDR3 protein: CASSVSQSNYGYTF
CDR3 DNA: TGTGCCAGCTCCGTGTCGCAGTCTAACTATGGCTACACCTTC

CDR3 length: 12
J gene: TRBJ1-1
D gene: -
V gene: TRBV10-1
clone size: -
CDR3 protein: CASSASGTEAFF
CDR3 DNA: TGCGCCAGCAGTGCATCGGGCACTGAAGCTTTCTTT

CDR3 length: 13
J gene: TRBJ2-3
D gene: -
V gene: TRBV27
clone size: -
CDR3 protein: CASSLWGTDTQYF
CDR3 DNA: TGTGCCAGCAGTTTATGGGGGACAGATACGCAGTATTTT

CDR3 length: 17
J gene: TRBJ2-1
D gene: TRBD1
V gene: TRBV4-1
clone size: -
CDR3 protein: CASSQGIGTGGFDEQFF
CDR3 DNA: TGCGCCAGCAGCCAAGGGATCGGAACAGGGGGCTTCGATGAGCAGTTCTTC

CDR3 length: 15
J gene: TRBJ2-7
D gene: TRBD2
V gene: TRBV2
clone size: -
CDR3 protein: CASTGGPSGFYEQYF
CDR3 DNA: TGTGCCAGCACCGGGGGGCCTAGCGGGTTCTACGAGCAGTACTTC

CDR3 length: 15
J gene: TRBJ1-2
D gene: -
V gene: TRBV4-1
clone size: -
CDR3 protein: CASSHGRTDFYGYTF
CDR3 DNA: TGCGCCAGCAGCCACGGCCGGACAGATTTCTATGGCTACACCTTC

CDR3 length: 14
J gene: TRBJ2-7
D gene: -
V gene: TRBV11-2
clone size: -
CDR3 protein: CASSPDTSSYEQYF
CDR3 DNA: TGTGCCAGCAGCCCCGACACCTCCTCCTACGAGCAGTACTTC

CDR3 length: 13
J gene: TRBJ1-5
D gene: -
V gene: TRBV11-2
clone size: -
CDR3 protein: CASSLGVGRPQHF
CDR3 DNA: TGTGCCAGCAGCTTAGGGGTCGGACGGCCCCAGCATTTT

CDR3 length: 13
J gene: TRBJ1-2
D gene: TRBD1
V gene: TRBV30
clone size: once
CDR3 protein: CAWSIQGPRPVLF
CDR3 DNA: TGTGCCTGGAGTATACAGGGGCCGCGCCCCGTTTTGTTC

CDR3 length: 15
J gene: TRBJ2-7
D gene: -
V gene: TRBV11-2
clone size: -
CDR3 protein: CASSFGVGAPNEQYF
CDR3 DNA: TGTGCCAGCAGCTTTGGTGTAGGGGCACCAAACGAGCAGTACTTC

CDR3 length: 15
J gene: TRBJ2-7
D gene: TRBD1
V gene: TRBV29-1
clone size: -
CDR3 protein: CSVQGGRGNTYEQYF
CDR3 DNA: TGCAGCGTTCAAGGGGGCAGGGGCAATACCTACGAGCAGTACTTC

CDR3 length: 17
J gene: TRBJ2-7
D gene: TRBD1
V gene: TRBV7-9
clone size: -
CDR3 protein: CASSTGTGVSRYYEQYF
CDR3 DNA: TGTGCCAGCAGCACCGGGACAGGGGTCTCTAGATACTACGAGCAGTACTTC

CDR3 length: 13
J gene: TRBJ1-4
D gene: -
V gene: TRBV10-3
clone size: -
CDR3 protein: CAISAGMNEKLFF
CDR3 DNA: TGTGCCATCAGTGCAGGGATGAATGAAAAACTGTTTTTT

CDR3 length: 15
J gene: TRBJ2-7
D gene: -
V gene: TRBV5-8
clone size: -
CDR3 protein: CASSLGPGTAYEQYF
CDR3 DNA: TGTGCCAGCAGCTTGGGGCCAGGGACTGCCTACGAGCAGTACTTC

CDR3 length: 16
J gene: TRBJ2-3
D gene: -
V gene: TRBV27
clone size: -
CDR3 protein: CASSLSRLVFADTQYF
CDR3 DNA: TGTGCCAGCAGTTTATCCCGACTAGTCTTTGCAGATACGCAGTATTTT

CDR3 length: 14
J gene: TRBJ2-2
D gene: -
V gene: TRBV5-1
clone size: -
CDR3 protein: CASSLTGNTGELFF
CDR3 DNA: TGCGCCAGCAGCCTTACAGGGAACACCGGGGAGCTGTTTTTT

CDR3 length: 15
J gene: TRBJ1-1
D gene: TRBD1
V gene: TRBV5-1
clone size: -
CDR3 protein: CASSWTGTMDTEAFF
CDR3 DNA: TGCGCCAGCAGTTGGACAGGGACAATGGACACTGAAGCTTTCTTT

CDR3 length: 15
J gene: TRBJ1-5
D gene: TRBD1
V gene: TRBV15
clone size: -
CDR3 protein: CATSRDSGGGQPQHF
CDR3 DNA: TGTGCCACCAGCAGAGATTCAGGGGGTGGTCAGCCCCAGCATTTT

CDR3 length: 15
J gene: TRBJ1-3
D gene: TRBD1
V gene: TRBV18
clone size: -
CDR3 protein: CASSPPGTGVNTIYF
CDR3 DNA: TGTGCCAGCTCACCCCCCGGGACAGGGGTAAACACCATATATTTT

CDR3 length: 12
J gene: TRBJ1-5
D gene: TRBD1
V gene: TRBV15
clone size: -
CDR3 protein: CATTNRGQPQHF
CDR3 DNA: TGTGCCACCACTAACAGGGGTCAGCCCCAGCATTTT

CDR3 length: 15
J gene: TRBJ2-2
D gene: -
V gene: TRBV5-4
clone size: few
CDR3 protein: CASSFTSLPTGELFF
CDR3 DNA: TGTGCCAGCAGCTTTACTAGCCTACCCACCGGGGAGCTGTTTTTT

CDR3 length: 15
J gene: TRBJ2-5
D gene: TRBD1
V gene: TRBV30
clone size: once
CDR3 protein: CAWSVPGGQKETQYF
CDR3 DNA: TGTGCCTGGAGTGTACCAGGGGGCCAAAAAGAGACCCAGTACTTC

CDR3 length: 14
J gene: TRBJ1-2
D gene: -
V gene: TRBV5-1
clone size: -
CDR3 protein: CASSLLSLPYGYTF
CDR3 DNA: TGCGCCAGCAGCTTGCTGTCCTTACCCTATGGCTACACCTTC